This T cell receptor (beta chain) appears in the sequencing data of a study of T-cell reconstitution after alpha-beta-depleted transplantation in children. This sample's TCRbeta library carried unique molecular identifier barcodes. TCRdb re-called the PCR reads with MiXCR, one entry per CDR3 protein. In the table there are some 200,000 distinct CDR3 sequences, roughly 6.8% of which are singletons. V dropped 4 bases and J dropped 3 bases, with 12 bases sitting between them. Germline assignment: CDR1 MDHEN and CDR2 SYDVKM. The CDR3 consists of 14 residues. The sample was PBMCs from the stem cell graft donor, taken from the stem cell graft. The sequence was obtained from a human donor who donated a stem cell graft to a child with Wiskott-Aldrich syndrome. This rearrangement joins TRBV28 to TRBJ1-1; weak D call: TRBD1 (5 bases). The DNA for the CDR3 is TGTGCCAGCAGTTCAGGGATTTATGACACTGAAGCTTTCTTT. It yields the protein CASSSGIYDTEAFF.